One and the same sample provided the 21 T cell receptor beta chains below, sequenced in a study of OX40 agonist ivuxolimab in advanced cancers. Sequencing used immunoSEQ multiplex PCR; TCRdb keeps in-frame clones, though not all of them. The sample has about 76,000 clones; 65% to 90% are singletons. This sample comprised CD4+ or CD8+ T cells sorted from blood, obtained in a trial of the OX40 agonist ivuxolimab. These receptor sequences come from an adult with an advanced solid tumor such as melanoma, head and neck, liver or kidney cancer.

This sequence joins TRBV11-2 and TRBJ2-5; no definite D call. The V end lost 5 bases, the J end lost 5 bases, and 12 bases lay between the germline ends. The CDR3 length is 13 residues. Germline-derived CDR1 and CDR2 are SGHAT and FQNNGV. The CDR3 sequence is CASSPEVRETQYF. For the CDR3, the DNA is TGTGCCAGCAGCCCAGAGGTCCGTGAGACCCAGTACTTC.

V and J are TRBV5-4 and TRBJ2-7; D may be TRBD1 (6 bases). Germline V gene lookup returns CDR1 SGHNT and CDR2 YYREEE (reference sequence). The CDR3 has 15 residues. V was shortened by 3 bases and J by 5 bases, with 18 bases between the two germline ends. The CDR3 here is CASSYRDTYPHEQYF. The CDR3 DNA is TGTGCCAGCAGCTACCGGGACACCTATCCGCACGAGCAGTACTTC.

V usage is TRBV5-1 and J usage is TRBJ1-1; D is perhaps TRBD1 (6 bases). Trimming stripped 1 base from V and 2 bases from J, with 12 bases between. The germline gives CDR1 SGHRS, CDR2 YFSETQ. This CDR3 has 15 amino acids. The CDR3 DNA reads TGCGCCAGCAGCTTGATCGGACAGAGAAACACTGAAGCTTTCTTT. Its translation is CASSLIGQRNTEAFF.

This chain joins TRBV19 and TRBJ1-3, with D uncertain. The CDR3 has 14 amino acids. V was shortened by 3 bases and J by 0 bases, with 6 bases between the two germline ends. In germline, CDR1 is LNHDA, CDR2 SQIVND (reference sequence). The CDR3 nucleotides read TGTGCCAGTAGTATGGAGCGCTCTGGAAACACCATATATTTT. Its protein is CASSMERSGNTIYF.

This sequence joins TRBV20-1 and TRBJ1-1, with D unclear. V was trimmed by 4 bases and J by 3 bases, leaving 6 bases between them. The CDR3 runs to 11 residues. From germline, CDR1 is DFQATT and CDR2 SNEGSKA (reference sequence). The CDR3 region is CSAKADTEAFF. The CDR3 DNA sequence: TGCAGTGCTAAGGCCGACACTGAAGCTTTCTTT.

In its sample, this clone was seen once. This rearrangement joins TRBV7-2 to TRBJ2-6, with D possibly being TRBD1 or TRBD2 (5 bases each). The CDR3 totals 15 residues. Germline CDR1 and CDR2: SGHTA and FQGNSA. Trimming took off 1 base at V and 4 bases at J, with 8 bases between the two ends. The CDR3 bases are TGTGCCAGCAGCTTAGAGGGGACCGGGGCCAACGTCCTGACTTTC. Protein sequence: CASSLEGTGANVLTF. Filled out from reference TRBV7-2 and TRBJ2-6, the complete variable domain reads GAGVSQSPSNKVTEKGKDVELRCDPISGHTALYWYRQSLGQGLEFLIYFQGNSAPDKSGLPSDRFSAERTGGSVSTLTIQRTQQEDSAVYLCASSLEGTGANVLTFGAGSRLTVL.

The CDR3 is CASRGTGGMRTEAFF. In DNA form, the CDR3 reads TGTGCCAGCAGAGGGACAGGCGGAATGAGGACTGAAGCTTTCTTT. The rearrangement joins TRBV2 to TRBJ1-1, with 8 bases matching TRBD1. Trimming removed 6 bases from V and 5 bases from J; junction bases left unmatched: 11. The CDR3 is 15 residues long. Germline CDR1 SNHLY, CDR2 FYNNEI.

The chain joins TRBV19 to TRBJ2-1, with 12 bases identical to TRBD1. Losses at the gene ends were 4 bases for V and 5 bases for J; bases not matched to a gene: 9. The CDR3 totals 17 residues. Germline CDR1 and CDR2: LNHDA and SQIVND (reference sequence). The CDR3 region has the DNA TGTGCCAGTAGTAAGTTGGGACAGGGGGCCCACGACAATGAGCAGTTCTTC. The encoded protein is CASSKLGQGAHDNEQFF.

The CDR3 reads CASSALEGGLRGYTF. The CDR3 DNA reads as TGCGCCAGCAGCGCACTTGAAGGGGGACTGAGGGGCTACACCTTC. This chain connects TRBV4-3 to TRBJ1-2, with D possibly matching TRBD1 (6 bases). This CDR3 has 15 amino acids. V was shortened by 5 bases and J by 8 bases, with 21 bases between the two germline ends. Germline V gives CDR1 LGHNA, CDR2 YSLEER.

The chain employs TRBV2 and TRBJ1-2; 11 positions match TRBD1. CDR3 length: 14 residues. The germline V gene encodes CDR1 SNHLY and CDR2 FYNNEI. The ends lost 6 bases at V and 5 bases at J; junction bases unmatched: 5. CDR3: CASRGTGGRYGYTF. The CDR3 nucleotides are TGTGCCAGCAGGGGGACAGGGGGAAGGTATGGCTACACCTTC.

This chain joins TRBV5-6 and TRBJ2-3, with 7 positions matching TRBD2. V was pared by 0 bases and J by 9 bases, with 4 bases of the junction left unmatched. The length of the CDR3 is 13 residues. Germline-derived CDR1 and CDR2 are SGHDT and YYEEEE. CDR3: CASSLGRGGTQYF. CDR3 DNA: TGTGCCAGCAGCTTGGGGAGGGGAGGGACGCAGTATTTT.

This chain uses TRBV19 with TRBJ1-4; 7 bases match TRBD1. The CDR3 is made up of 15 amino acids. Losses at the gene ends were 4 bases for V and 4 bases for J; bases not matched to a gene: 6. CDR1 and CDR2 (germline): LNHDA, SQIVND (reference sequence). The CDR3 here is CASSKGQRINEKLFF. DNA for the CDR3: TGTGCCAGTAGTAAGGGACAGCGGATTAATGAAAAACTGTTTTTT.

This clone was found a few times. This chain connects TRBV9 to TRBJ2-2; 9 bases are a match to TRBD1. Trimming took 2 bases from V and 7 from J; bases not matched to a gene: 6. The CDR3 extends over 15 amino acids. CDR1 and CDR2 from the germline V gene are SGDLS and YYNGEE. The CDR3: CASSVQDRGGGELFF. The DNA for the CDR3 is TGTGCCAGCAGCGTCCAGGACAGGGGCGGCGGGGAGCTGTTTTTT.

The chain uses TRBV27 and TRBJ2-1; D gene ambiguous. V lost 2 bases to trimming and J lost 0 bases, with 11 bases between them. The CDR3 loop spans 16 amino acids. Germline V gene lookup returns CDR1 MNHEY and CDR2 SMNVEV (reference sequence). CDR3 amino acids: CASSLRGGISYNEQFF. CDR3 DNA: TGTGCCAGCAGTTTACGAGGTGGGATCTCCTACAATGAGCAGTTCTTC.

The rearrangement links TRBV6-5 to TRBJ1-5; perhaps TRBD1 as D (6 bases). The CDR3 loop spans 14 amino acids. V shed 6 bases and J shed 2 bases, with 11 bases lying between them. Germline V gene sequence: CDR1 MNHEY, CDR2 SVGAGI. The CDR3 DNA reads TGTGCCAGCAGACAGGGATTGGGCAATCAGCCCCAGCATTTT. This sequence encodes CASRQGLGNQPQHF.

V is TRBV5-8 and J is TRBJ1-1, with TRBD1 identical over 8 bases. CDR1 and CDR2 from the germline V gene are SGHTS and YDEGEE. This CDR3 comprises 14 residues. V lost 5 bases and J lost 4; bases outside the gene matches: 7. The CDR3 is CASRIPGGFTEAFF. The CDR3 DNA follows: TGTGCCAGCAGAATACCAGGGGGCTTCACTGAAGCTTTCTTT. Looking up the rest from reference TRBV5-8 and TRBJ1-1 gives the full variable domain: EAGVTQSPTHLIKTRGQQATLRCSPISGHTSVYWYQQALGLGLQFLLWYDEGEERNRGNFPPRFSGRQFPNYSSELNVNALELEDSALYLCASRIPGGFTEAFFGQGTRLTVV.

With respect to this clone: One end of the junction fails to match germline, which may point to a read error. The chain has TRBV4-3 and TRBJ2-1, with 8 bases lining up with TRBD2. The CDR3 is 14 amino acids. Looked up from germline, CDR1 is LGHNA and CDR2 is YSLEER. The CDR3 region is CASSQEGTAGDRVF. CDR3 nucleotide sequence: TGCGCCAGCAGCCAAGAAGGAACAGCGGGAGATCGGGTCTTC.

The gene calls are TRBV6-1 and TRBJ1-1; 8 bases map to TRBD1. The CDR3 has 17 residues. Unmatched junction bases numbered 9, after V lost 3 bases and J lost 0 bases. The V gene's germline CDR1 is MNHNS and CDR2 SASEGT. The CDR3: CASSDTRTGPMNTEAFF. DNA for the CDR3: TGTGCCAGCAGTGACACTAGGACAGGGCCAATGAACACTGAAGCTTTCTTT.

The chain couples TRBV5-1 to TRBJ2-2; D is ambiguous. Trimming pared 0 bases from V and 0 bases from J, leaving 6 bases between. There are 15 residues in the CDR3. Germline CDR1 and CDR2: SGHRS and YFSETQ. DNA for the CDR3: TGCGCCAGCAGCTTGGTAGAGCCGAACACCGGGGAGCTGTTTTTT. It translates to CASSLVEPNTGELFF.

The gene calls are TRBV7-2 and TRBJ2-3; no definite D call. The CDR3 contains 15 residues. The germline V and J ends were trimmed by 1 base and 5 bases, with 13 bases remaining between them. Germline values: CDR1 SGHTA, CDR2 FQGNSA. Here the CDR3 DNA reads TGTGCCAGCAGCTTAGTCCACGGATACGGAGATACGCAGTATTTT. Amino acid sequence: CASSLVHGYGDTQYF.

This clone has just one count. The rearrangement joins TRBV7-6 to TRBJ2-2; D is perhaps TRBD1 (6 bases). Germline V gene data show CDR1 as SGHVS and CDR2 as FNYEAQ. Trimming stripped 4 bases from V and 5 bases from J, with 17 bases between. This CDR3 has 16 amino acids. DNA for the CDR3: TGTGCCAGCAGCTCCCAGGGGACGCCGGGGACCGGGGAGCTGTTTTTT. It encodes CASSSQGTPGTGELFF.